This entry lists 21 T cell receptor beta chains sequenced from one sample in a study of patients with pleural tuberculosis. TCRdb analysed the reads with MiXCR anew, one entry per CDR3 protein. The sample records 29,000 or so distinct CDR3 sequences, approximately 20% being singletons. Sequencing used peripheral blood. These receptors came from a human donor with pleural tuberculosis.

This clonotype was detected many times. The chain has TRBV6-2 or TRBV6-3 and TRBJ2-5; the D is unclear. V lost 5 bases to trimming and J lost 2 bases, with 9 bases between them. The CDR3 extends over 13 amino acids. CDR1 and CDR2 from the germline V gene are MNHEY and SVGEGT. CDR3 in DNA: TGTGCCAGCAGTCCGAGTGAGCAAGAGACCCAGTACTTC. It translates to CASSPSEQETQYF.

This clonotype was found many times. The rearrangement uses TRBV5-1 and TRBJ1-2; D not resolved. CDR1 and CDR2 from the germline V gene are SGHRS and YFSETQ. V lost 6 bases and J 4 bases, leaving 13 bases between the germline ends. The CDR3 loop spans 13 amino acids. The CDR3 region is CASIEEGIYGYTF. The DNA for the CDR3 is TGCGCCAGCATCGAGGAGGGAATCTATGGCTACACCTTC.

This clonotype was counted between two and nine times. With a much larger clone just one base away, this may be a read error. The chain uses TRBV12-3 or TRBV12-4 and TRBJ1-4; possibly TRBD1 for D (6 bases). This CDR3 region has 14 residues. The CDR3 DNA follows: TGTGCCAGCAGTCCACAGGGAAATAATGAAAAACTGCTTTTT. Translating gives CASSPQGNNEKLLF.

This clonotype was seen at least ten times. The rearrangement joins TRBV28 to TRBJ1-5; D perhaps matches TRBD1 (5 bases). This CDR3 contains 15 residues. The V end lost 1 base, the J end lost 2 bases, and 9 bases lay between the germline ends. In germline, CDR1 is MDHEN, CDR2 SYDVKM. The CDR3 sequence is CASSLSGGGNQPQHF. Here the CDR3 DNA reads TGTGCCAGCAGTTTATCCGGGGGAGGCAATCAGCCCCAGCATTTT.

In its sample, this clonotype was seen many times. At one of its ends the junction is not consistent with the germline gene, which may arise from a read error. The chain recombines TRBV18 with TRBJ2-4; 8 bases are shared with TRBD1. Germline assignment: CDR1 KGHSH and CDR2 LQKENI. The CDR3 is 13 residues long. The CDR3 here is CASSPGDRRDSDF. CDR3 coding DNA: TGTGCCAGCTCTCCCGGGGACAGGAGGGATTCGGACTTC.

This clonotype was found many times. As DNA, the CDR3 is TGTGCCAGCAGCTCGAAATTTGGAAGCACAGATACGCAGTATTTT. This translates into CASSSKFGSTDTQYF. The chain is built from TRBV5-4 and TRBJ2-3; D remains ambiguous. V was trimmed by 3 bases and J by 0 bases, leaving 11 bases between them. Looked up from germline, CDR1 is SGHNT and CDR2 is YYREEE (reference sequence). The CDR3 length is 15 residues.

In its sample, this clonotype ranks as medium-sized. This chain links TRBV2 with TRBJ1-2; D is ambiguous. CDR1 and CDR2 (germline): SNHLY, FYNNEI. V lost 4 bases and J lost 6, with 9 bases in between. The CDR3 length is 12 residues. The CDR3 nucleotides read TGTGCCAGCAGTGTCAGTGGAGATGGCTACACCTTC. Translation: CASSVSGDGYTF.

This clonotype was seen many times. This chain links TRBV20-1 with TRBJ2-7, with 9 bases identical to TRBD1. V shed 2 bases, J shed 4 bases, and the junction held 9 bases outside the gene matches. The CDR3 length is 15 residues. The germline V gene has CDR1 DFQATT and CDR2 SNEGSKA (reference sequence). The CDR3 sequence: CSARMRDRVSYEQYF. CDR3 DNA: TGCAGTGCTAGAATGAGGGACAGGGTTTCTTACGAGCAGTACTTC.

This clonotype was seen ten or more times. The CDR3: CASSQGGGVGNTIYF. The CDR3, as DNA: TGTGCCAGCAGCCAGGGAGGGGGGGTCGGAAACACCATATATTTT. The chain combines TRBV7-2 with TRBJ1-3; perhaps TRBD1 as D (6 bases). CDR1 SGHTA and CDR2 FQGNSA come from the germline V gene. The CDR3 sequence is 15 residues long. The V end was cut by 5 bases, the J end by 4 bases, with 15 bases between.

This clonotype was observed many times. The chain combines TRBV5-4 with TRBJ1-1; TRBD1 aligns across 7 bases. The J segment lost 1 base and the V segment lost 4 bases, leaving 7 bases of the junction unmatched. Germline V gene lookup returns CDR1 SGHNT and CDR2 YYREEE (reference sequence). The CDR3 loop spans 15 amino acids. As DNA, the CDR3 is TGTGCCAGCAGCCTGGCCGGGACAGCGAACACTGAAGCTTTCTTT. This translates into CASSLAGTANTEAFF.

This clonotype was seen at least ten times. The chain uses TRBV20-1 and TRBJ2-3; D assignment may be TRBD1 or TRBD2 (6 bases each). This CDR3 is 12 amino acids long. Germline-derived CDR1 and CDR2 are DFQATT and SNEGSKA (reference sequence). V was cut by 2 bases and J by 11 bases, with 14 bases left in between. The CDR3 protein is CSARIGRDMQYF. DNA for the CDR3: TGCAGTGCTAGAATCGGGCGGGACATGCAGTATTTT.

This clonotype has ten or more counts. The gene calls are TRBV5-4 and TRBJ2-1, with D perhaps matching TRBD1 (5 bases). The CDR3 has 11 amino acids. The ends were cut back, 5 bases at V and 9 bases at J, with 9 bases in the middle. CDR1 and CDR2 (germline): SGHNT, YYREEE (reference sequence). This CDR3 reads CASRGPGEQFF. CDR3 bases: TGTGCCAGCAGGGGGCCTGGTGAGCAGTTCTTC.

Points on this clonotype: A much larger clone is a single base away; this may be a read error. The gene calls are TRBV29-1 and TRBJ2-1; the D is unclear. CDR1 and CDR2 (germline): SQVTM, ANQGSEA. Trimming shortened V by 7 bases and J by 12 bases, and 16 bases separated the two germline ends. The CDR3 runs 11 residues. The CDR3 DNA is TGCAGCGCCGCCGGAATAGATGTGCAGTTCTTC. This sequence encodes CSAAGIDVQFF.

With respect to this clonotype: The junction departs from the called germline gene at one end, perhaps through a read error. The chain has TRBV4-1 and TRBJ1-1; no clear D. Germline lookup yields CDR1 MGHRA and CDR2 YSYEKL. This CDR3 comprises 14 residues. The CDR3 nucleotides are TGCGCCAGCAGCCATGATTCGTACGCCACTGAAGCCTTCTTT. It codes for CASSHDSYATEAFF.

This clonotype was counted at least ten times. The chain carries TRBV5-5 and TRBJ1-4; D unresolved. The germline V and J ends were trimmed by 2 bases and 7 bases, with 12 bases remaining between them. Germline CDR1 reads SGHKS; CDR2 reads YYEKEE (reference sequence). The CDR3 spans 14 residues. The CDR3 here is CASSFDTGVEKLFF. The CDR3 nucleotides are TGTGCCAGCAGCTTCGATACCGGGGTTGAAAAACTGTTTTTT. The full variable domain, completed using reference TRBV5-5 and TRBJ1-4, is DAGVTQSPTHLIKTRGQQVTLRCSPISGHKSVSWYQQVLGQGPQFIFQYYEKEERGRGNFPDRFSARQFPNYSSELNVNALLLGDSALYLCASSFDTGVEKLFFGSGTQLSVL.

This clonotype was found many times. The V and J genes are TRBV4-2 and TRBJ2-1; 8 bases agree with TRBD2. This CDR3 contains 16 residues. V lost 0 bases to trimming and J lost 5 bases; unmatched junction nucleotides: 6. Per the germline V gene, CDR1 is LGHNA and CDR2 is YNFKEQ. CDR3 nucleotide sequence: TGTGCCAGCAGCCAAGATAGCGGGAAAGGGCACAATGAGCAGTTCTTC. It codes for CASSQDSGKGHNEQFF.

At least ten counts were recorded for this clonotype. The rearrangement joins TRBV10-1 to TRBJ1-3; D is undetermined. The CDR3 totals 13 residues. Deletions cut 7 bases from V and 0 bases from J, with 7 bases between. The germline V gene has CDR1 WNHNN and CDR2 SYGVQD (reference sequence). This CDR3 is CASKTNSGNTIYF. DNA of the CDR3: TGCGCCAGCAAAACGAACTCTGGAAACACCATATATTTT.

This clonotype was observed many times. The chain combines TRBV25-1 with TRBJ2-7; unclear D gene. The CDR3 is 13 amino acids. Trimming shortened V by 6 bases and J by 2 bases, and 11 bases separated the two germline ends. In germline, CDR1 is MGHDK, CDR2 SYGVNS. The CDR3 reads CASRGAVPYEQYF. The DNA for the CDR3 is TGTGCCAGCAGAGGAGCTGTTCCCTACGAGCAGTACTTC.

This clonotype was seen repeatedly, ten times or more. The gene calls are TRBV6-1 and TRBJ1-1; 8 positions agree with TRBD1. The CDR3 has 14 residues. Losses at the gene ends were 10 bases for V and 1 base for J; bases not matched to a gene: 8. Germline V CDR1 and CDR2: MNHNS, SASEGT. CDR3: CATETTGANTEAFF. CDR3 coding DNA: TGTGCCACCGAGACGACAGGGGCGAACACTGAAGCTTTCTTT.

In its sample, this clonotype was seen many times. The chain carries TRBV2 and TRBJ2-4; D is undetermined. This CDR3 has 14 residues. Deletions cut 2 bases from V and 0 bases from J, with 5 bases between. Germline V gives CDR1 SNHLY, CDR2 FYNNEI. The CDR3 DNA is TGTGCCAGCAGTGAACAGCCAGCCAAAAACATTCAGTACTTC. As protein: CASSEQPAKNIQYF.

This clonotype is medium-sized in the sample. The chain recombines TRBV25-1 with TRBJ1-5, with unresolved D. The CDR3 has 18 residues. V was pared by 2 bases and J by 0 bases, with 17 bases between. Germline CDR1 and CDR2: MGHDK and SYGVNS. CDR3 DNA: TGTGCCAGCAGTGAAGGTATTCAACTAATTAATAGCAATCAGCCCCAGCATTTT. The encoded protein is CASSEGIQLINSNQPQHF.